Following are 28 T cell receptor beta chains from one sample sequenced in a study of T cells in women clearing cervical HPV infection (dated 2018 in TCRdb). Libraries came from the immunoSEQ multiplex PCR assay. Sourced from immuneACCESS, this table was stored by TCRdb with only in-frame sequences that have V and J called. A share of the clones is absent; for the studies checked, an unresolved V gene accounts for under half, and the remainder has no known explanation. The table kept for this sample lists 49,000 or so clones. Approximately 34% of the sample lies in the top ten. Sequences were obtained from blood buffy coat. The origin of the receptors is a woman aged 18 to 75 with a cervical HPV16 infection that either progressed to CIN3+ or cleared (not recorded which).

Points on this clone: The CDR3 end is not reached by the read, which stops 3 residues before it; the germline J gene fills it in. The J gene is TRBJ2-3, the V gene TRBV18, with 9 bases aligning to TRBD1. Looked up from germline, CDR1 is KGHSH and CDR2 is LQKENI. The CDR3 loop spans 16 amino acids. The CDR3 reads CASSLSGQGSNQPQYF. The sequenced CDR3 bases are TGTGCCAGCTCACTGTCGGGACAGGGTAGCAATCAGCCG.

A word on this clone: Relative to the germline gene, one junction end is altered; a read error may explain this. The sequenced fragment ends 3 residues before the CDR3 boundary, so the rest is inferred from the germline J gene. The V gene is TRBV7-7, the J gene TRBJ2-2; 7 nucleotides match TRBD2. Germline assignment: CDR1 SSHAT and CDR2 FNYEAQ (reference sequence). The CDR3 is 15 amino acids. The sequenced part of the CDR3 DNA is TGTGCTAGCAGCTTAGCGAGCGGGGCCGGGGAAAAG. It translates to CASSLASGAGEK. The entire CDR3 reads CASSLASGAGEKLFF.

With regard to this clone: The read is 3 residues too short to cover the CDR3 end, so that end is filled in from the germline J gene. V is TRBV7-9 and J is TRBJ2-1; 8 bases match TRBD2. Trimming removed 3 bases from V and 5 bases from J; junction bases left unmatched: 6. The germline V gene has CDR1 SEHNR and CDR2 FQNEAQ (reference sequence). CDR3 size: 15 residues. CDR3 residues: CASSFRTSTNNEQFF. The CDR3 DNA, read in part, is TGTGCCAGCAGCTTCAGGACTAGCACCAACAATGAG.

Notes on this clone: The read halts 3 residues ahead of the CDR3 end, with the missing end drawn from the germline J gene. This chain joins TRBV20-1 and TRBJ2-6, with a tentative D call TRBD1 (6 bases). V lost 0 bases and J 2 bases, leaving 11 bases between the germline ends. Germline CDR1 reads DFQATT; CDR2 reads SNEGSKA (reference sequence). This CDR3 has 16 residues. CDR3 region: CSAREQGVAGANVLTF. CDR3 DNA, as far as it was read: TGCAGTGCTAGAGAACAGGGCGTAGCTGGGGCCAACGTC.

A note on this clone: The read gets to within 3 residues of the CDR3 end, and the germline J gene fills in the rest. The J gene is TRBJ1-2, the V gene TRBV5-6; possibly TRBD1 for D (5 bases). CDR3 length: 14 residues. Trimming stripped 6 bases from V and 3 bases from J, with 15 bases between. Looked up from germline, CDR1 is SGHDT and CDR2 is YYEEEE. CDR3: CASNRGELDYGYTF. Incomplete CDR3 DNA: TGTGCCAGCAATCGGGGGGAGTTGGACTATGGC.

As regards this clone: From the germline J gene comes the end of the CDR3, since the read stops 3 residues before it. The chain combines TRBV20-1 with TRBJ2-7; 7 positions match TRBD1. This CDR3 is built from 13 residues. CDR1 is DFQATT, CDR2 SNEGSKA, per germline (reference sequence). V gave up 6 bases and J gave up 2 bases; unmatched junction bases: 7. The covered CDR3 bases are TGCAGTGCGTCACGGGACAGTCCCTACGAG. It codes for CSASRDSPYE. The whole CDR3 sequence reads CSASRDSPYEQYF.

CDR3 DNA (partial): TGCAGCGTCCTAGGGGGCCTAAAAAAGTACGAG. This sequence encodes CSVLGGLKKYE. The entire CDR3 reads CSVLGGLKKYEQYF. J is TRBJ2-7 and V is TRBV29-1; 7 positions match TRBD1. The CDR3 is cut off 3 residues early in the read; its end comes from the germline J gene. The germline gives CDR1 SQVTM, CDR2 ANQGSEA. The CDR3 consists of 14 residues. J was trimmed by 4 bases and V by 6 bases; bases with no gene match: 12.

On this clone: The read terminates 3 residues ahead of where the CDR3 ends, so the germline J gene completes it. This chain links TRBV2 with TRBJ1-5; D is unclear. CDR3 size: 16 residues. Looked up from germline, CDR1 is SNHLY and CDR2 is FYNNEI. The V end was cut by 3 bases, the J end by 3 bases, with 15 bases between. The part of the CDR3 DNA that was read is TGTGCCAGCAGTGAGCAGTCCAGGTTGAACAATCAGCCC. It translates to CASSEQSRLNNQP. The CDR3 as a whole reads CASSEQSRLNNQPQHF.

Turning to this clone: Coverage ceases 3 residues before the CDR3 finishes, and the germline J gene fills in the end. The J gene is TRBJ2-2, the V gene TRBV30; 9 nucleotides agree with TRBD1. The germline CDR1 and CDR2 sequences are GTSNPN and SVGIG (reference sequence). This CDR3 region has 17 residues. The CDR3 DNA, read in part, is TGTGCCTGGAGTCCAGTACTACAGGGGGCAGGGAATGAAAAG. Translation: CAWSPVLQGAGNEK. The entire CDR3 sequence reads CAWSPVLQGAGNEKLFF.

In regard to this clone: The CDR3 end is not reached by the read, which stops 3 residues before it; the germline J gene fills it in. This chain uses TRBV30 with TRBJ2-2; 7 nucleotides match TRBD2. There are 12 residues in the CDR3. Germline CDR1 is GTSNPN and CDR2 is SVGIG (reference sequence). The CDR3 is CAREEGGASLFF. The CDR3 bases that were read are TGTGCCCGGGAGGAGGGTGGGGCGTCG.

Comment on this clone: With the read ending 3 residues before the CDR3 end, the germline J gene is used to fill in that end. The genes are TRBV20-1 and TRBJ1-1; D ambiguous. Germline CDR1 DFQATT, CDR2 SNEGSKA (reference sequence). The CDR3 length is 12 residues. V was pared by 3 bases and J by 5 bases, with 10 bases between. CDR3 sequence reads: CSASTPATEAFF. The covered CDR3 bases are TGCAGTGCTAGCACCCCAGCGACTGAA.

The CDR3 region is CASSPGQGAGLAGDNSYEQYF. The covered CDR3 bases are TGTGCCAGCAGCCCGGGACAGGGGGCCGGGCTAGCGGGGGATAACTCCTACGAG. The chain carries TRBV4-2 and TRBJ2-7, with TRBD1 identical over 12 bases. The read halts 3 residues ahead of the CDR3 end, with the missing end drawn from the germline J gene. The germline V gene has CDR1 LGHNA and CDR2 YNFKEQ. Trimming took 4 bases from V and 0 from J; bases not matched to a gene: 19. This CDR3 is 21 amino acids long.

As concerns this clone: The read ends 3 residues early relative to the CDR3; the germline J gene fills the gap. V gene TRBV11-1 combines with J gene TRBJ2-7; tentatively, D is TRBD1 (5 bases). V was trimmed by 5 bases and J by 2 bases, leaving 10 bases between them. The CDR3 has 13 residues. Germline V lookup: CDR1 SGHAT, CDR2 FQDESV (reference sequence). CDR3 sequence reads: CASSGQDPYEQYF. CDR3 DNA, as far as it was read: TGTGCCAGCAGCGGACAAGACCCCTACGAG.

As for this clone: The read terminates 3 residues before the CDR3 end, so the remaining end is supplied by the germline J gene. V is TRBV20-1 and J is TRBJ2-1; the match to TRBD2 covers 7 bases. Germline V lookup: CDR1 DFQATT, CDR2 SNEGSKA (reference sequence). J gave up 7 bases and V 3 bases, and 12 bases lay outside the gene matches. The length of the CDR3 is 15 residues. Incomplete CDR3 DNA: TGCAGTGCTAGGGATCGGGCGGGAGTAGTAAATGAG. Protein product: CSARDRAGVVNE. Given in full, the CDR3 is CSARDRAGVVNEQFF.

As concerns this clone: The read terminates 3 residues ahead of where the CDR3 ends, so the germline J gene completes it. V gene TRBV7-6 combines with J gene TRBJ2-5; the D gene is possibly TRBD2 (5 bases). The CDR3 runs 12 residues. Trimming cost V 5 bases and J 5 bases, with 9 bases left between them. Germline assignment: CDR1 SGHVS and CDR2 FNYEAQ. The CDR3 sequence is CASSPRGETQYF. The covered CDR3 bases are TGTGCCAGCAGCCCCCGAGGGGAGACC.

Concerning this clone itself: The sequence runs out 3 residues before the end of the CDR3; the remainder is reconstructed from the germline J gene. The V call is TRBV7-8, the J call TRBJ2-7, with D tentatively TRBD1 (6 bases). Germline values: CDR1 SGHVS, CDR2 FQNEAQ. Trimming stripped 4 bases from V and 6 bases from J, with 13 bases between. There are 13 residues in the CDR3. The CDR3 DNA, read in part, is TGTGCCAGCAGCTCAGTACAGGGTGGCGAG. It specifies CASSSVQGGE. The whole CDR3 protein reads CASSSVQGGEQYF. The whole variable domain, filled in from reference TRBV7-8 and TRBJ2-7, reads GAGVSQSPRYKVAKRGQDVALRCDPISGHVSLFWYQQALGQGPEFLTYFQNEAQLDKSGLPSDRFFAERPEGSVSTLKIQRTQQEDSAVYLCASSSVQGGEQYFGPGTRLTVT.

The CDR3 protein is CASSLTGNEQYF. Incomplete CDR3 DNA: TGTGCCAGCAGCTTAACTGGTAACGAG. This sequence joins TRBV7-6 and TRBJ2-7; the D is unclear. Read sequence stops 3 residues before the CDR3 end, and the germline J gene provides the missing end. Trimming removed 2 bases at V and 5 bases at J, with 7 bases between. Germline V lookup: CDR1 SGHVS, CDR2 FNYEAQ. This CDR3 has 12 residues.

On this clone itself: The missing CDR3 end, 3 residues past where the read stops, is filled in from the germline J gene. The chain combines TRBV20-1 with TRBJ2-7; D is uncertain. Trimming cost V 0 bases and J 1 base, with 4 bases left between them. The germline V gene encodes CDR1 DFQATT and CDR2 SNEGSKA (reference sequence). This CDR3 contains 12 residues. The CDR3 DNA, read in part, is TGCAGTGCTAGAGATTCATCCTACGAG. This gives the protein CSARDSSYE. The CDR3, in full, reads CSARDSSYEQYF.

Of note for this clone: The DNA ends 3 residues before the CDR3 does, and the rest of the CDR3 is filled in from the germline J gene. J is TRBJ1-5 and V is TRBV10-3, with no clear D. The CDR3 runs 15 residues. Germline V lookup: CDR1 ENHRY, CDR2 SYGVKD. V lost 2 bases to trimming and J lost 3 bases, with 11 bases between them. CDR3 DNA (partial): TGTGCCATCAGTGAGGAGTTAGGGCACAATCAGCCC. This encodes CAISEELGHNQP. The entire CDR3 is CAISEELGHNQPQHF.

A word on this clone: The read halts 3 residues ahead of the CDR3 end, with the missing end drawn from the germline J gene. The V and J genes are TRBV19 and TRBJ2-3, with D maybe TRBD1 (6 bases). Germline CDR1 reads LNHDA; CDR2 reads SQIVND (reference sequence). This CDR3 has 15 residues. CDR3 sequence: CASSIGRQDNQPQYF. The sequenced part of the CDR3 DNA is TGTGCCAGTAGTATAGGCAGACAGGACAATCAGCCG.

A word on this clone: The CDR3 goes on 3 residues after the read ends, and that part is filled in from the germline J gene. The rearrangement uses TRBV2 and TRBJ2-1, with 9 bases lining up with TRBD2. Per the germline V gene, CDR1 is SNHLY and CDR2 is FYNNEI. V lost 2 bases and J lost 7; bases outside the gene matches: 12. This CDR3 comprises 17 residues. The CDR3 spells CASSEMSGGRAFNEQFF. The DNA read from the CDR3 is TGTGCCAGCAGTGAAATGAGTGGCGGGAGGGCCTTTAATGAG. Looking up the rest from reference TRBV2 and TRBJ2-1 gives the full variable domain: EPEVTQTPSHQVTQMGQEVILRCVPISNHLYFYWYRQILGQKVEFLVSFYNNEISEKSEIFDDQFSVERPDGSNFTLKIRSTKLEDSAMYFCASSEMSGGRAFNEQFFGPGTRLTVL.

CDR3 region: CASSPGTGSDTQYF. The sequenced CDR3 bases are TGCGCCAGCAGCCCCGGGACAGGGTCAGATACG. The chain is built from TRBV5-1 and TRBJ2-3; 9 bases fit TRBD1. The read comes to an end 3 residues before the CDR3 does, leaving the germline J gene to fill in the end. Germline V lookup: CDR1 SGHRS, CDR2 YFSETQ. The junction had 4 bases not matched to a gene; V was cut back by 4 bases and J by 4 bases. This CDR3 is 14 amino acids long.

Worth noting for this clone: The read finishes 3 residues shy of the CDR3 end, and the germline J gene is used to complete it. The rearrangement links TRBV19 to TRBJ2-3; D not certain. Germline CDR1 reads LNHDA; CDR2 reads SQIVND (reference sequence). The CDR3 extends over 17 amino acids. The sequenced CDR3 bases are TGTGCCAGTAGTATAGATCTCAGACTGCTTAGCAATCAGCCG. It is translated as CASSIDLRLLSNQP. From start to end, the CDR3 is CASSIDLRLLSNQPQYF.

With regard to this clone: The read is 3 residues too short to cover the CDR3 end, so that end is filled in from the germline J gene. The chain is built from TRBV7-6 and TRBJ2-7; 9 bases are a match to TRBD1. With 5 bases clipped from V and 3 bases from J, the junction kept 5 bases outside the gene matches. The CDR3 runs 14 residues. Germline lookup yields CDR1 SGHVS and CDR2 FNYEAQ. This CDR3 is CASSGRDRVYEQYF. CDR3 DNA, as far as it was read: TGTGCCAGCAGCGGCCGGGACAGGGTCTACGAG.

For this clone: The CDR3 end lies 3 residues beyond the end of the read and is filled in from the germline J gene. The chain carries TRBV18 and TRBJ2-3, with D possibly matching TRBD1 (6 bases). Germline lookup yields CDR1 KGHSH and CDR2 LQKENI. The CDR3 has 14 amino acids. Trimming removed 3 bases at V and 2 bases at J, with 9 bases between. The CDR3 bases that were read are TGTGCCAGCTCACCGACAGGCCTCACAGATACG. Its protein product is CASSPTGLTDT. The CDR3 reads in full as CASSPTGLTDTQYF.

For this clone: The CDR3 end is not reached by the read, which stops 3 residues before it; the germline J gene fills it in. The V gene is TRBV7-9, the J gene TRBJ1-2; D possibly corresponds to TRBD1 (6 bases). The CDR3 consists of 12 residues. Germline lookup yields CDR1 SEHNR and CDR2 FQNEAQ (reference sequence). CDR3 DNA, as far as it was read: TGTGCCAGCAGCTCGAACAGGGAGGGC. Protein sequence: CASSSNREG. The whole CDR3 sequence is CASSSNREGYTF. Full variable domain (remainder filled in from reference TRBV7-9 and TRBJ1-2): DTGVSQNPRHKITKRGQNVTFRCDPISEHNRLYWYRQTLGQGPEFLTYFQNEAQLEKSRLLSDRFSAERPKGSFSTLEIQRTEQGDSAMYLCASSSNREGYTFGSGTRLTVV.

On this clone itself: Coverage ceases 3 residues before the CDR3 finishes, and the germline J gene fills in the end. V gene TRBV19 combines with J gene TRBJ1-5, with a tentative D call TRBD1 (5 bases). The CDR3 loop spans 15 amino acids. Trimming left V 3 bases short and J 5 bases short, with 14 bases between. In germline, CDR1 is LNHDA, CDR2 SQIVND (reference sequence). The CDR3 loop reads CASSMARRGDQPQHF. The CDR3 bases that were read are TGTGCCAGTAGTATGGCCCGTAGGGGTGATCAGCCC.

With respect to this clone: The CDR3 end lies 3 residues beyond the end of the read and is filled in from the germline J gene. The chain has TRBV19 and TRBJ2-2, with TRBD1 identical over 7 bases. The CDR3 totals 14 residues. From germline, CDR1 is LNHDA and CDR2 SQIVND (reference sequence). J lost 5 bases, V lost 8 bases, and 8 bases had no gene match. The CDR3 loop reads CASGPRDRTGELFF. CDR3 DNA, as far as it was read: TGTGCCAGTGGACCCCGGGACAGAACCGGGGAG.